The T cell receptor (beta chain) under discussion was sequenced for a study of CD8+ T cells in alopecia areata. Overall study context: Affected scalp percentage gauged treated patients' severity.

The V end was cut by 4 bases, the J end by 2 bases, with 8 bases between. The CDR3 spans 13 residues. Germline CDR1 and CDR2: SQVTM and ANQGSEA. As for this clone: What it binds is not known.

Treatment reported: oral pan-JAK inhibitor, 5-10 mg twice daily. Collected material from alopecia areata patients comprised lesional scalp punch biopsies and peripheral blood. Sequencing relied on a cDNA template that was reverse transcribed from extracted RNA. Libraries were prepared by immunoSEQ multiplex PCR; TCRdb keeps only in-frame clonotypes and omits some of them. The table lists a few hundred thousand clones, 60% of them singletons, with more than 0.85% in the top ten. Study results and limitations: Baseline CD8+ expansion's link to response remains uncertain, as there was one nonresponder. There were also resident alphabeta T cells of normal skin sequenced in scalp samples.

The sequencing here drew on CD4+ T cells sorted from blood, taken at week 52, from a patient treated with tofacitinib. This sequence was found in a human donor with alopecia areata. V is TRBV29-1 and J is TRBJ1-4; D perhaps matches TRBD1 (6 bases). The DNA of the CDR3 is TGCAGCGTTGGCGGGGGCACTAATGAAAAACTGTTTTTT. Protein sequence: CSVGGGTNEKLFF.